This T cell receptor beta chain came from a study of T cells in localized non-small cell lung cancer. Findings and caveats of the study: Longer overall survival associated with higher blood T cell density; shorter survival with higher adjacent-lung clonality.

Points on this clone: Its specificity is not known.

Generated by immunoSEQ multiplex PCR, the TCRdb table keeps only in-frame clones and is missing some. Counted here are about 24,000 clones, around 86% occurring once; the ten biggest clones make up roughly 23%. V lost 0 bases and J lost 0, with 10 bases in between. Germline CDR1 is SGDLS and CDR2 is YYNGEE. This CDR3 has 16 residues. This TCR was sampled from a man between 40 and 75 years old with stage I squamous cell lung carcinoma. This specimen consisted of peripheral blood, obtained before any cancer treatment. The V gene is TRBV9, the J gene TRBJ2-4; D perhaps matches TRBD2 (6 bases). The CDR3 sequence is CASSVGGGLAKNIQYF. The CDR3 DNA sequence: TGTGCCAGCAGCGTAGGTGGGGGGTTAGCCAAAAACATTCAGTACTTC.